Below are 8 T cell receptor beta chains sequenced from a single sample in a study of T cell responses to AZD1222 COVID-19 vaccine. The method was immunoSEQ multiplex PCR; TCRdb's version includes in-frame clones alone and lacks a portion of them. Of about 130,000 clones in the sample, 90% are singletons; the top ten hold around 7%. The source material was peripheral blood, sampled on day 0 of AZD1222 vaccination. These receptors were obtained from an adult in good health.

CDR3 DNA sequence: TGTGCCAGCAGCTTTTTCCGGACTCCTAACTATGGCTACACCTTC. Its translation: CASSFFRTPNYGYTF. This chain connects TRBV7-9 to TRBJ1-2; D not certain. Per germline, CDR1 SEHNR and CDR2 FQNEAQ (reference sequence). CDR3 length: 15 amino acids. Trimming took 3 bases from V and 0 from J, leaving 11 bases between them.

The V call is TRBV2, the J call TRBJ1-5, with 9 bases aligning to TRBD1. The CDR3 runs to 14 residues. After removal of 6 bases from V and 7 bases from J, the junction contained 7 bases not matched to a gene. CDR1 SNHLY and CDR2 FYNNEI come from the germline V gene. The CDR3 spells CASRSTGGTQPQHF. The CDR3 nucleotides read TGTGCCAGCAGAAGTACAGGGGGCACGCAGCCCCAGCATTTT.

This clone appeared once. This chain joins TRBV2 and TRBJ2-7; 7 bases are a match to TRBD1. Losses at the gene ends were 3 bases for V and 7 bases for J; bases not matched to a gene: 3. Germline V gene lookup returns CDR1 SNHLY and CDR2 FYNNEI. This CDR3 is built from 12 residues. The CDR3 spells CASSETGNEQYF. The CDR3 DNA reads as TGTGCCAGCAGTGAGACAGGGAATGAGCAGTACTTC. The entire variable domain, with the rest obtained from reference TRBV2 and TRBJ2-7, is as follows: EPEVTQTPSHQVTQMGQEVILRCVPISNHLYFYWYRQILGQKVEFLVSFYNNEISEKSEIFDDQFSVERPDGSNFTLKIRSTKLEDSAMYFCASSETGNEQYFGPGTRLTVT.

This clone was seen only once. The genes are TRBV7-2 and TRBJ1-5, with D unresolved. The V end was cut by 4 bases, the J end by 6 bases, with 19 bases between. The CDR3 covers 16 residues. CDR1 and CDR2 (germline): SGHTA, FQGNSA. CDR3 in amino acids: CASSSLHTTGSQPQHF. Written as DNA, the CDR3 is TGTGCCAGCAGCTCCCTACATACTACGGGGAGTCAGCCCCAGCATTTT.

The rearrangement links TRBV18 to TRBJ1-2, with no clear D. Trimming removed 3 bases at V and 4 bases at J, with 12 bases between. Germline CDR1 and CDR2: KGHSH and LQKENI. The CDR3 spans 14 residues. CDR3 region: CASSPGGESYGYTF. In DNA form, the CDR3 reads TGTGCCAGCTCACCCGGTGGAGAGTCCTATGGCTACACCTTC.

The V call is TRBV4-3, the J call TRBJ2-1, with D perhaps matching TRBD2 (5 bases). This CDR3 has 17 amino acids. Germline V gene data show CDR1 as LGHNA and CDR2 as YSLEER. The ends were cut back, 0 bases at V and 7 bases at J, with 19 bases in the middle. The CDR3 sequence is CASSQDLVLRDENEQFF. CDR3 nucleotides: TGCGCCAGCAGCCAAGATCTTGTGCTACGGGATGAGAATGAGCAGTTCTTC.

The chain combines TRBV3-1 (or the pseudogene TRBV3-2) with TRBJ2-7, with D possibly matching TRBD1 (6 bases). The V and J ends lost 4 bases and 3 bases respectively, with 16 bases between them. The CDR3 has 15 residues. Germline V CDR1 and CDR2: LGHDT, YNNKEL (reference sequence). In DNA, the CDR3 is TGTGCCAGCAGCCCACAGGGTGCAGGGGACTACGAGCAGTACTTC. It yields the protein CASSPQGAGDYEQYF.

A word on this clone: At one boundary the junction diverges from the germline segment, which might be a read error. The chain has TRBV10-1 and TRBJ2-7, with 7 positions matching TRBD1. The germline V gene encodes CDR1 WNHNN and CDR2 SYGVQD (reference sequence). The CDR3 length is 14 residues. CDR3 in DNA: TGCGCCAGCAGTCAACCGGGACAGTCCTCCGAGCAGTACTTC. It yields the protein CASSQPGQSSEQYF.